These 28 T cell receptor beta chains were sequenced from one sample in a study of blood T cell repertoires in COVID-19. Libraries were prepared by immunoSEQ multiplex PCR; TCRdb keeps only in-frame clonotypes and omits some of them. The table records tens of thousands of clones, nearly 90% of them present only once. Sequenced input: peripheral blood. Receptors originate from a man aged 45 to 65 with acute or convalescent COVID-19.

The table lists this clone with a count of one. The chain couples TRBV5-1 to TRBJ2-2; 10 bases agree with TRBD2. Germline-derived CDR1 and CDR2 are SGHRS and YFSETQ. The CDR3 has 16 residues. Germline trimming cut 5 bases from V and 3 bases from J; bases unmatched to any gene: 7. The CDR3 nucleotides read TGCGCCAGCAGGGAAGCTAGCGGGAGATACACCGGGGAGCTGTTTTTT. This codes for CASREASGRYTGELFF.

The chain combines TRBV27 with TRBJ1-1; TRBD1 matches at 7 bases. CDR1 MNHEY and CDR2 SMNVEV come from the germline V gene (reference sequence). The CDR3 sequence is 13 residues long. Losses at the gene ends were 8 bases for V and 6 bases for J; bases not matched to a gene: 9. CDR3 nucleotide sequence: TGTGCCAGCGTTGACAGGGAGGTCCCTGAAGCTTTCTTT. It translates to CASVDREVPEAFF.

The chain has TRBV5-4 and TRBJ2-3; 11 bases are a match to TRBD2. Trimming at V came to 3 bases and at J to 2 bases, leaving 5 bases not matched to a gene. This CDR3 is built from 16 residues. CDR1 and CDR2 from the germline V gene are SGHNT and YYREEE (reference sequence). This CDR3 is CASSSPSGRPTDTQYF. The CDR3 nucleotides read TGTGCCAGCAGCTCCCCTAGCGGGAGGCCCACAGATACGCAGTATTTT.

This clone showed up just a few times. The chain uses TRBV4-1 and TRBJ2-1; 8 bases map to TRBD2. The CDR3 runs to 16 residues. Germline V gene sequence: CDR1 MGHRA, CDR2 YSYEKL. The junction had 2 bases not matched to a gene; V was cut back by 1 base and J by 0 bases. CDR3 protein: CASSQVSGSSYNEQFF. CDR3 bases: TGCGCCAGCAGCCAAGTCAGCGGGAGCTCCTACAATGAGCAGTTCTTC.

The chain uses TRBV2 and TRBJ2-3, with no clear D. Germline CDR1 reads SNHLY; CDR2 reads FYNNEI. V shed 7 bases and J shed 2 bases, with 7 bases lying between them. This CDR3 spans 12 amino acids. The CDR3 DNA reads TGTGCCAGCATGCCTAACACAGATACGCAGTATTTT. Protein: CASMPNTDTQYF.

The gene calls are TRBV4-1 and TRBJ2-3; 9 bases line up with TRBD1. V shed 4 bases and J 4 bases; nucleotides not matched to a gene: 15. CDR1 is MGHRA and CDR2 is YSYEKL in the germline V gene. CDR3 size: 18 residues. CDR3 region: CASSLFFSGTGTPDTQYF. Written as DNA, the CDR3 is TGCGCCAGCAGCCTATTTTTTTCCGGGACAGGGACTCCAGATACGCAGTATTTT.

The CDR3 sequence is CASSLAQSQETQYF. CDR3 bases: TGTGCCAGCAGCTTAGCACAGTCCCAAGAGACCCAGTACTTC. This sequence joins TRBV7-9 and TRBJ2-5; no reliable D call. The CDR3 is made up of 14 amino acids. Trimming removed 0 bases at V and 1 base at J, with 6 bases between. CDR1 is SEHNR and CDR2 is FQNEAQ in the germline V gene (reference sequence).

This clone has just one count. V usage is TRBV19 and J usage is TRBJ1-2; 8 bases line up with TRBD1. The germline gives CDR1 LNHDA, CDR2 SQIVND (reference sequence). The CDR3 contains 15 residues. The J segment lost 2 bases and the V segment lost 7 bases, leaving 9 bases of the junction unmatched. CDR3 sequence: CASNGGQDSNYGYTF. As DNA, the CDR3 is TGTGCCAGTAACGGGGGACAGGACAGCAACTATGGCTACACCTTC.

J is TRBJ1-1 and V is TRBV12-3 or TRBV12-4; a possible D gene is TRBD1 (5 bases). Trimming left V 5 bases short and J 1 base short, with 8 bases between. The CDR3 has 13 amino acids. The CDR3 reads CASSQTGNTEAFF. CDR3 nucleotides: TGTGCCAGCAGTCAAACAGGGAACACTGAAGCTTTCTTT.

V and J are TRBV30 and TRBJ1-2, with 7 bases lining up with TRBD1. The CDR3 has 15 residues. Germline V CDR1 and CDR2: GTSNPN, SVGIG (reference sequence). J gave up 6 bases and V 2 bases, and 12 bases lay outside the gene matches. For the CDR3, the DNA is TGTGCCTGGAGTATAACCGGGACAGATGTAGATGGCTACACCTTC. It encodes CAWSITGTDVDGYTF.

This clone was seen only a few times. The chain is built from TRBV10-1 and TRBJ2-7; 7 positions agree with TRBD1. The CDR3 runs 15 residues. Germline trimming cut 1 base from V and 5 bases from J; bases unmatched to any gene: 8. Germline V gene data show CDR1 as WNHNN and CDR2 as SYGVQD (reference sequence). The CDR3 sequence is CASSECFGDSDEQYF. The CDR3 bases are TGCGCCAGCAGTGAGTGTTTTGGGGACAGTGACGAGCAGTACTTC.

This rearrangement joins TRBV19 to TRBJ2-7; D not certain. Trimming took 5 bases from V and 6 from J, leaving 20 bases between them. The CDR3 has 15 residues. Germline values: CDR1 LNHDA, CDR2 SQIVND (reference sequence). CDR3 in amino acids: CASSSPGSATSEQYF. DNA for the CDR3: TGTGCCAGTAGTTCCCCCGGGTCAGCGACCTCCGAGCAGTACTTC.

The rearrangement links TRBV4-1 to TRBJ2-7; tentative D call: TRBD2 (6 bases). The CDR3 runs to 16 residues. V was clipped by 0 bases and J by 2 bases, with 14 bases between them. Looked up from germline, CDR1 is MGHRA and CDR2 is YSYEKL. The CDR3 reads CASSQEGGLGPYEQYF. As DNA, the CDR3 is TGCGCCAGCAGCCAAGAGGGGGGATTGGGGCCCTACGAGCAGTACTTC.

This chain links TRBV28 with TRBJ2-5; 7 bases map to TRBD2. Trimming cost V 6 bases and J 1 base; bases outside gene matches: 8. Germline CDR1 reads MDHEN; CDR2 reads SYDVKM. The CDR3 length is 15 residues. CDR3: CASSPLTGGQETQYF. CDR3 DNA sequence: TGTGCCAGCAGCCCTCTTACGGGAGGCCAAGAGACCCAGTACTTC.

In this sample, this clone turned up once. The V and J genes are TRBV11-2 and TRBJ1-1; no reliable D call. Germline CDR1 is SGHAT and CDR2 is FQNNGV. The CDR3 length is 13 residues. The ends were cut back, 5 bases at V and 3 bases at J, with 10 bases in the middle. The DNA of the CDR3 is TGTGCCAGCAGCCAACTCCTATACACTGAAGCTTTCTTT. Translation: CASSQLLYTEAFF.

In its sample, this clone was seen a few times. The rearrangement joins TRBV11-3 to TRBJ2-3, with TRBD1 identical over 9 bases. The CDR3 covers 15 residues. Germline CDR1 SGHNT, CDR2 YENEEA. V dropped 5 bases and J dropped 3; count of bases not matched to a gene: 6. The DNA of the CDR3 is TGTGCCAGCAGCGGGGGGACAGGGTCAACAGATACGCAGTATTTT. Translated: CASSGGTGSTDTQYF.

CDR3 sequence reads: CASSLVDSYEQYF. CDR3 DNA: TGCGCCAGCAGCTTGGTTGACTCTTACGAGCAGTACTTC. The chain employs TRBV5-1 and TRBJ2-7, with no clear D. CDR3 size: 13 residues. The V end lost 0 bases, the J end lost 4 bases, and 8 bases lay between the germline ends. Germline lookup yields CDR1 SGHRS and CDR2 YFSETQ.

The chain has TRBV19 and TRBJ1-1; 7 positions agree with TRBD1. The CDR3 length is 14 residues. The trim removed 3 bases at V and 4 bases at J, leaving 5 bases unmatched. Germline V gene lookup returns CDR1 LNHDA and CDR2 SQIVND (reference sequence). CDR3 in DNA: TGTGCCAGTAGTATTTCAGGGGGTGGCACTGAAGCTTTCTTT. Encoded protein: CASSISGGGTEAFF.

This chain links TRBV5-5 with TRBJ2-1, with 11 bases matching TRBD2. CDR1 SGHKS and CDR2 YYEKEE come from the germline V gene (reference sequence). V was clipped by 4 bases and J by 4 bases; unmatched bases: 7. The CDR3 is 16 residues long. CDR3 residues: CASSALAGDSYNEQFF. The CDR3 DNA is TGTGCCAGCAGCGCACTAGCGGGAGATAGTTACAATGAGCAGTTCTTC.

V and J are TRBV30 and TRBJ2-7; possibly TRBD2 for D (5 bases). Deletions cut 4 bases from V and 0 bases from J, with 19 bases between. The germline gives CDR1 GTSNPN, CDR2 SVGIG (reference sequence). This CDR3 comprises 16 residues. DNA of the CDR3: TGTGCCTGGAACAGCGGTCAGGCGTCGAGCTCCTACGAGCAGTACTTC. Translation gives CAWNSGQASSSYEQYF.

The chain uses TRBV7-2 and TRBJ2-7; D may be TRBD2 (6 bases). In germline, CDR1 is SGHTA, CDR2 FQGNSA. The CDR3 length is 16 residues. The V gene lost 4 bases and the J gene lost 3 bases, with 19 bases spanning the gap. The CDR3 DNA is TGTGCCAGCAGCTCCCAGGGTAGTCCGGGGGACTACGAGCAGTACTTC. This sequence encodes CASSSQGSPGDYEQYF.

The chain combines TRBV5-1 with TRBJ1-2, with 8 bases fitting TRBD1. Trimming took 9 bases from V and 8 from J; bases not matched to a gene: 3. The CDR3 has 10 residues. From germline, CDR1 is SGHRS and CDR2 YFSETQ. The CDR3 sequence: CANYRGGYTF. CDR3 nucleotide sequence: TGCGCCAATTACAGGGGGGGCTACACCTTC.

The V gene is TRBV5-1, the J gene TRBJ2-1, with TRBD2 matching over 10 bases. This CDR3 has 16 amino acids. Trimming cost V 3 bases and J 9 bases; bases outside gene matches: 12. Germline V gene lookup returns CDR1 SGHRS and CDR2 YFSETQ. CDR3 in amino acids: CASSSQREGAKREQFF. The CDR3 DNA reads TGCGCCAGCAGCTCACAGCGGGAGGGTGCTAAACGTGAGCAGTTCTTC. The full variable domain, its missing parts supplied by reference TRBV5-1 and TRBJ2-1, is KAGVTQTPRYLIKTRGQQVTLSCSPISGHRSVSWYQQTPGQGLQFLFEYFSETQRNKGNFPGRFSGRQFSNSRSEMNVSTLELGDSALYLCASSSQREGAKREQFFGPGTRLTVL.

V is TRBV6-5 and J is TRBJ1-5; D call uncertain. The germline V gene has CDR1 MNHEY and CDR2 SVGAGI. V gave up 2 bases and J gave up 3 bases, with 8 bases separating them. CDR3 size: 14 residues. The chain's CDR3 is CASSYQQTNQPQHF. CDR3 nucleotides: TGTGCCAGCAGTTACCAACAGACCAATCAGCCCCAGCATTTT.

The chain carries TRBV6-5 and TRBJ1-2; 9 bases are a match to TRBD1. The CDR3 spans 12 residues. The junction had 0 bases not matched to a gene; V was cut back by 6 bases and J by 4 bases. Germline assignment: CDR1 MNHEY and CDR2 SVGAGI. CDR3 sequence (DNA): TGTGCCAGCAGGACAGGGGGCTATGGCTACACCTTC. This codes for CASRTGGYGYTF.

The V and J genes are TRBV19 and TRBJ2-1; D is possibly TRBD1 (5 bases). The germline CDR1 and CDR2 sequences are LNHDA and SQIVND (reference sequence). This CDR3 has 12 amino acids. V dropped 0 bases and J dropped 13 bases, with 10 bases sitting between them. The CDR3 region is CASSIEGAQQFF. In DNA form, the CDR3 reads TGTGCCAGTAGTATAGAAGGGGCGCAACAGTTCTTC.

V gene TRBV11-2 combines with J gene TRBJ2-5; 7 nucleotides line up with TRBD2. V shed 6 bases and J 1 base; nucleotides not matched to a gene: 5. Per germline, CDR1 SGHAT and CDR2 FQNNGV. This CDR3 is built from 14 residues. The CDR3 loop reads CASSRAGLQETQYF. The CDR3 DNA reads as TGTGCCAGCAGTCGAGCGGGACTCCAAGAGACCCAGTACTTC.

The V and J genes are TRBV18 and TRBJ2-2; D perhaps matches TRBD2 (5 bases). From germline, CDR1 is KGHSH and CDR2 LQKENI. Trimming stripped 3 bases from V and 3 bases from J, with 14 bases between. CDR3 size: 16 residues. DNA of the CDR3: TGTGCCAGCTCACCGCCCTTGGCGGGTTACACCGGGGAGCTGTTTTTT. Its protein is CASSPPLAGYTGELFF.